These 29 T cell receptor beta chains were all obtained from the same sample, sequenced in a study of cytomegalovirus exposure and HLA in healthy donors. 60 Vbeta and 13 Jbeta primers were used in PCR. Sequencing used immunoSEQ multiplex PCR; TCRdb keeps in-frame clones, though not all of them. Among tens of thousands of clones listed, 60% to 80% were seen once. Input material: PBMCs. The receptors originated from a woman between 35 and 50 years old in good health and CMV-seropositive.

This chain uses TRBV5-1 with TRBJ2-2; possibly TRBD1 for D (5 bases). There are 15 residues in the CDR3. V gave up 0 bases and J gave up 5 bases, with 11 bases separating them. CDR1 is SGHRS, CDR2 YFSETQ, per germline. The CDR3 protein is CASSLDRRETGELFF. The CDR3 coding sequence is TGCGCCAGCAGCTTGGACAGGCGAGAAACCGGGGAGCTGTTTTTT. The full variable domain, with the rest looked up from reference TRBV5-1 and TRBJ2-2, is KAGVTQTPRYLIKTRGQQVTLSCSPISGHRSVSWYQQTPGQGLQFLFEYFSETQRNKGNFPGRFSGRQFSNSRSEMNVSTLELGDSALYLCASSLDRRETGELFFGEGSRLTVL.

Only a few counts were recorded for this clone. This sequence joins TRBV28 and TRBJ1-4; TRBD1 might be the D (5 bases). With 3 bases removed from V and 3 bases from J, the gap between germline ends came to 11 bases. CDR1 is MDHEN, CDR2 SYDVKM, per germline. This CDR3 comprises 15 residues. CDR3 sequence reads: CASSFLGGPNEKLFF. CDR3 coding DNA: TGTGCCAGCAGTTTCCTGGGGGGTCCTAATGAAAAACTGTTTTTT.

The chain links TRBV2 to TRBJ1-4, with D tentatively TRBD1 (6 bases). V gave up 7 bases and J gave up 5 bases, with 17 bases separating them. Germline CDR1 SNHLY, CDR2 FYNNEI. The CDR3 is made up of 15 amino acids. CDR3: CASMETGRGNEKLFF. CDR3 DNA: TGTGCCAGCATGGAAACTGGCAGGGGCAATGAAAAACTGTTTTTT.

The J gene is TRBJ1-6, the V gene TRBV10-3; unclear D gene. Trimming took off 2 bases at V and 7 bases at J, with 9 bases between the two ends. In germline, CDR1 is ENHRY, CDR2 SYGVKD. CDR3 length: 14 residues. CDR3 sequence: CAISEGRQNSPLHF. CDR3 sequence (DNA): TGTGCCATCAGTGAGGGCAGGCAGAATTCACCCCTCCACTTT.

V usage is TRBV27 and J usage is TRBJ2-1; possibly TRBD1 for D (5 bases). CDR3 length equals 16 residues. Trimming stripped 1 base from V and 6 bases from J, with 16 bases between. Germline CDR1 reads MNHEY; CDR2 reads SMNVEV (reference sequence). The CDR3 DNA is TGTGCCAGCAGTTTATTCGCTCAGGGCTTAGGCAATGAGCAGTTCTTC. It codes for CASSLFAQGLGNEQFF.

CDR3 DNA: TGCGCCAGCAGCCAAGCGACAGGGGATCAGCCCCAGCATTTT. This gives the protein CASSQATGDQPQHF. The J gene is TRBJ1-5, the V gene TRBV4-1; 8 bases align to TRBD1. The CDR3 loop spans 14 amino acids. J gave up 5 bases and V 1 base, and 1 base lay outside the gene matches. Germline assignment: CDR1 MGHRA and CDR2 YSYEKL.

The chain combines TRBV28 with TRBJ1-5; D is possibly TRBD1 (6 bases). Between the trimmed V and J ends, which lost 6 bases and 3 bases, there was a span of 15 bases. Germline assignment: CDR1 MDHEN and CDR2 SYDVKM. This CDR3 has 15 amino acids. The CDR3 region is CASSEGGADNQPQHF. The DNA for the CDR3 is TGTGCCAGCAGCGAGGGGGGGGCCGACAATCAGCCCCAGCATTTT.

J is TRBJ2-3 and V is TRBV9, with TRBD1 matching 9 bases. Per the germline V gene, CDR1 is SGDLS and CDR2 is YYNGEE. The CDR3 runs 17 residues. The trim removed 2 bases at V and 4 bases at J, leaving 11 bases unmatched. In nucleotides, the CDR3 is TGTGCCAGCAGCGTTACCCCGGGACAGGGTGTCGCAGATACGCAGTATTTT. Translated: CASSVTPGQGVADTQYF.

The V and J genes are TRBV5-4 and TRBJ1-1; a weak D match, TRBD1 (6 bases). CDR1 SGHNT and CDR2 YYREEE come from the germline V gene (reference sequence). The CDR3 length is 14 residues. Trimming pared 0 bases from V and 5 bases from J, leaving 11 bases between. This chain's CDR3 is CASSLAGAGTEAFF. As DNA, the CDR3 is TGTGCCAGCAGCTTGGCAGGGGCGGGTACTGAAGCTTTCTTT.

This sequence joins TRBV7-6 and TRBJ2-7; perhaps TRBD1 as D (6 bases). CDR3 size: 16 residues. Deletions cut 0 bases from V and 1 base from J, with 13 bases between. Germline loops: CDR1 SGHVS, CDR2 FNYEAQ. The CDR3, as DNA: TGTGCCAGCAGCTTAGCGAAGAGCCAGGGGTCCTACGAGCAGTACTTC. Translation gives CASSLAKSQGSYEQYF. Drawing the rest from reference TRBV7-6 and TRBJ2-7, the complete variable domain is GAGVSQSPRYKVTKRGQDVALRCDPISGHVSLYWYRQALGQGPEFLTYFNYEAQQDKSGLPNDRFSAERPEGSISTLTIQRTEQRDSAMYRCASSLAKSQGSYEQYFGPGTRLTVT.

CDR3 DNA sequence: TGTGCCAGCAGCTTAGAAGGCGGGGAGTCCTACAATGAGCAGTTCTTC. It yields the protein CASSLEGGESYNEQFF. This chain connects TRBV13 to TRBJ2-1; possible D gene TRBD2, 6 bases. Germline values: CDR1 PRHDT, CDR2 FYEKMQ (reference sequence). The V gene lost 1 base and the J gene lost 1 base, with 11 bases spanning the gap. The CDR3 length is 16 residues.

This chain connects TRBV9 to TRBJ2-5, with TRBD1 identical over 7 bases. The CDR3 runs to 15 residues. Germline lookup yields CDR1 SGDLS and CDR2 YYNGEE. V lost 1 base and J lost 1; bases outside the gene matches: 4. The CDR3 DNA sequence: TGTGCCAGCAGCGTATTGGGGACAGCCCAAGAGACCCAGTACTTC. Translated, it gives CASSVLGTAQETQYF.

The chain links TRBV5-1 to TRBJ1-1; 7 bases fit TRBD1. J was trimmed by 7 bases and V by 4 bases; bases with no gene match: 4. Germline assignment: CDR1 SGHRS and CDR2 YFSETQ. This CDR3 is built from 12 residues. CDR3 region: CASSATGHEAFF. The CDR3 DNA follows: TGCGCCAGCAGCGCGACAGGGCATGAAGCTTTCTTT.

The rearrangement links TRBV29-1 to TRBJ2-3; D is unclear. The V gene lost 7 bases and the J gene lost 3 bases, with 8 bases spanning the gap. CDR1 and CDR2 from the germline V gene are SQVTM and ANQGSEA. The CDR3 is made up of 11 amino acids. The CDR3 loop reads CSGYSTDTQYF. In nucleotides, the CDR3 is TGCAGCGGCTATTCAACAGATACGCAGTATTTT.

In DNA form, the CDR3 reads TGTGCCAGCAGCCCAGACAGGGATTCACCCCTCCACTTT. This gives the protein CASSPDRDSPLHF. This rearrangement joins TRBV6-6 to TRBJ1-6; 7 nucleotides match TRBD1. The CDR3 spans 13 residues. Trimming cost V 6 bases and J 8 bases; bases outside gene matches: 4. CDR1 MNHNY and CDR2 SVGAGI come from the germline V gene (reference sequence).

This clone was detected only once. The CDR3 loop reads CASREQGANYGYTF. The CDR3 coding sequence is TGCGCCAGCAGAGAACAGGGAGCTAACTATGGCTACACCTTC. This chain links TRBV5-1 with TRBJ1-2; tentatively, D is TRBD1 (6 bases). In germline, CDR1 is SGHRS, CDR2 YFSETQ. The CDR3 extends over 14 amino acids. The ends were cut back, 5 bases at V and 0 bases at J, with 11 bases in the middle.

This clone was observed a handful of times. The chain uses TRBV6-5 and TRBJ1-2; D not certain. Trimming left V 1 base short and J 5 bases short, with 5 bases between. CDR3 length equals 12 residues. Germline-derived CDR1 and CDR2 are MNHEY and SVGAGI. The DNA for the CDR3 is TGTGCCAGCAGTTACTGGCCTTATGGCTACACCTTC. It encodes CASSYWPYGYTF.

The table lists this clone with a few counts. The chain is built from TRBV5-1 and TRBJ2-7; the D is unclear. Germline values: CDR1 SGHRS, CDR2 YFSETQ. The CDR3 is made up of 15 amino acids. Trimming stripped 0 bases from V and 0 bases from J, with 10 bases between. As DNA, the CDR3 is TGCGCCAGCAGCTTGGTCGTTGCGAGCTCCTACGAGCAGTACTTC. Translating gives CASSLVVASSYEQYF.

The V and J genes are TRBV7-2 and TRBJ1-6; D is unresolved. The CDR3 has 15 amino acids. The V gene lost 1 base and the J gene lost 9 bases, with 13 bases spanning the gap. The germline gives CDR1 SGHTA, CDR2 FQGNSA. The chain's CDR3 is CASSLEPGAGSPLHF. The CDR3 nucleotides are TGTGCCAGCAGCTTAGAGCCGGGTGCGGGTTCACCCCTCCACTTT.

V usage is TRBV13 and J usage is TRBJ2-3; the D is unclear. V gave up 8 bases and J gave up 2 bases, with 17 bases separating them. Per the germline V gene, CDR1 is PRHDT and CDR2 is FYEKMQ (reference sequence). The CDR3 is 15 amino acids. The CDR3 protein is CASGIGLPLTDTQYF. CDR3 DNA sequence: TGTGCCAGCGGCATCGGGTTACCCCTCACAGATACGCAGTATTTT. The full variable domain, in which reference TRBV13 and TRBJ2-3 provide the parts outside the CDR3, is AAGVIQSPRHLIKEKRETATLKCYPIPRHDTVYWYQQGPGQDPQFLISFYEKMQSDKGSIPDRFSAQQFSDYHSELNMSSLELGDSALYFCASGIGLPLTDTQYFGPGTRLTVL.

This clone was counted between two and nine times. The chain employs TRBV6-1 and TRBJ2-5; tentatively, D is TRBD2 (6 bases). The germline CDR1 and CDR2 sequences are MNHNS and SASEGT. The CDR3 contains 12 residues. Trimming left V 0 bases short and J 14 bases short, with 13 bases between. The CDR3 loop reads CASSEADRESYF. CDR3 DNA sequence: TGTGCCAGCAGTGAAGCGGACCGGGAGAGTTACTTC.

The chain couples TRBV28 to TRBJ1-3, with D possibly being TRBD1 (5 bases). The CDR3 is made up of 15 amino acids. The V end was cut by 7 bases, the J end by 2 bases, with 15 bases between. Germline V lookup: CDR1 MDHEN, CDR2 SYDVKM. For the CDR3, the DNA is TGTGCCAGCACACCCGGGGGGGGTCCTGGAAACACCATATATTTT. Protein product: CASTPGGGPGNTIYF.

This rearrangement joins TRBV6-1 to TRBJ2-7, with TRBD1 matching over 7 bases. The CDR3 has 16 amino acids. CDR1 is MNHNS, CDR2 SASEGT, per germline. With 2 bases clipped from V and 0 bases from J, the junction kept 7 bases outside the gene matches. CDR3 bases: TGTGCCAGCAGTGAATTCAGGGGGTTAAGCTCCTACGAGCAGTACTTC. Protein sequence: CASSEFRGLSSYEQYF.

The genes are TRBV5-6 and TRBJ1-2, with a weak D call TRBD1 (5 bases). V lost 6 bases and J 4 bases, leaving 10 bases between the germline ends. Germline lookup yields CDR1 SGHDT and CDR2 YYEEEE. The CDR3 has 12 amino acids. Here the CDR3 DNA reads TGTGCCAGCACCGCGACAGTCTATGGCTACACCTTC. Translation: CASTATVYGYTF.

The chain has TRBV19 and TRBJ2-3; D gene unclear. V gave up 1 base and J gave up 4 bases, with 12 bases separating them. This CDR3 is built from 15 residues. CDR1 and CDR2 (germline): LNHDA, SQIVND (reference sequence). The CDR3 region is CASSIVAIEADTQYF. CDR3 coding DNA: TGTGCCAGTAGTATAGTCGCCATAGAAGCAGATACGCAGTATTTT. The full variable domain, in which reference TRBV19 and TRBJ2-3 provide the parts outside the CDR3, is DGGITQSPKYLFRKEGQNVTLSCEQNLNHDAMYWYRQDPGQGLRLIYYSQIVNDFQKGDIAEGYSVSREKKESFPLTVTSAQKNPTAFYLCASSIVAIEADTQYFGPGTRLTVL.

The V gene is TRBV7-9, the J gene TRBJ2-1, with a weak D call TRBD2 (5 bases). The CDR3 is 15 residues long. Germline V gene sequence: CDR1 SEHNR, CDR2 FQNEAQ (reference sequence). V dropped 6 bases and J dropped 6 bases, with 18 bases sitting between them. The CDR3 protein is CASSPHGVGTNEQFF. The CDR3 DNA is TGTGCCAGCAGTCCACACGGGGTCGGAACCAATGAGCAGTTCTTC.

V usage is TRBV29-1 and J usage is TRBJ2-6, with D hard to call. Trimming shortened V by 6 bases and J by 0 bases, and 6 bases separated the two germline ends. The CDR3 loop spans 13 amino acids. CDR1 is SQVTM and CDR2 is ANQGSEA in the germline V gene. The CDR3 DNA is TGCAGCGTCGCGCCCTCTGGGGCCAACGTCCTGACTTTC. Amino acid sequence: CSVAPSGANVLTF.

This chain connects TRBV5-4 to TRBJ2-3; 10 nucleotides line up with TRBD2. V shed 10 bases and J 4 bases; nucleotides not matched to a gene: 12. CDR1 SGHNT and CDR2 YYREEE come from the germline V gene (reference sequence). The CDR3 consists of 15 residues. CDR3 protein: CAASQRGGPADTQYF. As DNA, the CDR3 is TGTGCCGCTTCCCAGCGGGGGGGCCCCGCAGATACGCAGTATTTT.

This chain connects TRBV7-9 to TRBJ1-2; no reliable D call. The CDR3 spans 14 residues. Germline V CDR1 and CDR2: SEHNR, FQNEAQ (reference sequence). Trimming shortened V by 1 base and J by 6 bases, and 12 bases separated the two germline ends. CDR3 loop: CASSLGGGWDGYTF. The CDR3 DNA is TGTGCCAGCAGCTTAGGAGGAGGTTGGGATGGCTACACCTTC. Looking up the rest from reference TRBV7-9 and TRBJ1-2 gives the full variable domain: DTGVSQNPRHKITKRGQNVTFRCDPISEHNRLYWYRQTLGQGPEFLTYFQNEAQLEKSRLLSDRFSAERPKGSFSTLEIQRTEQGDSAMYLCASSLGGGWDGYTFGSGTRLTVV.